This T cell receptor (beta chain) was observed in a study of molecular identifiers for immune sequencing clone quantification. Based on a CD8+CD4-CCR7+CD45RA+ profile, naive CD8 T cells were sorted. With respect to this clonotype: Its target is not known.

Study results and caveats: Effector cells kept over 98% of their molecules in clones above 20 RNA copies, while naive cells kept under 1% there. Spiked-in Jurkat TCR RNA corresponding to one cell was reported as detectable against approximately 1 million naive cells.

V lost 5 bases and J lost 4, with 14 bases in between. The CDR3 consists of 14 residues. Per germline, CDR1 ENHRY and CDR2 SYGVKD. TCRdb re-called the PCR reads through MiXCR, storing one row per CDR3 protein. The sample contains approximately 630,000 distinct CDR3 sequences, about 25% of which appear only once. The genes are TRBV10-3 and TRBJ1-1, with a possible D match to TRBD1 (6 bases). The sample consisted of naive CD8+ T cells from blood, with Jurkat cell RNA spiked in. The subset is: FACS-sorted CD8+CD4-CCR7+CD45RA+ naive T cells. The TCR originated in a human donor in good health. Some libraries in this study had Jurkat cell RNA spiked in. The CDR3 protein is CAISTGIPGTEAFF. For the CDR3, the DNA is TGTGCCATCAGTACAGGGATTCCGGGCACTGAAGCTTTCTTT.